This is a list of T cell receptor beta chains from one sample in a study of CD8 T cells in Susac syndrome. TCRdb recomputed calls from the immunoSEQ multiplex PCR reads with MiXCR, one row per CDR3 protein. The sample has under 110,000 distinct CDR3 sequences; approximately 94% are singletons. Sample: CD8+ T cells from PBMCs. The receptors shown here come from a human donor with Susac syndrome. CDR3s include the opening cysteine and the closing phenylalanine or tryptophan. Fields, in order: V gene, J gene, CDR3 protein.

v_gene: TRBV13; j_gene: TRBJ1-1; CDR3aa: CASSLLAVSGAFF
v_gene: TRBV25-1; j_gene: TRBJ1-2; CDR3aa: CATLDPRRGYTF
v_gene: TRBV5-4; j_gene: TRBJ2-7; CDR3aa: CASSLESTPTEQYF
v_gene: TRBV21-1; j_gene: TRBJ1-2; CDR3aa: CASSTISTNYGYTF
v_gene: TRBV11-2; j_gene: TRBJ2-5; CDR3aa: CASSLTNWGLTETQYF
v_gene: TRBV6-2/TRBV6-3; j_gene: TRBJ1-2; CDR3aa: CASSYPGQGYGYTF
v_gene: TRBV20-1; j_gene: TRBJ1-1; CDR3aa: CSARDQDSTEAFF
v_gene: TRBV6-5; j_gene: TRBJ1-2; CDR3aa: CASSYSGGRLDYGYTF
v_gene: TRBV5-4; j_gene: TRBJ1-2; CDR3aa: CATPGEDGKDGYTF
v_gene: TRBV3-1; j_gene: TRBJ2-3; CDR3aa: CASSPPNTDTQYF
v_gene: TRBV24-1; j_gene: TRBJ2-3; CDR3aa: CATSEVRDGTDTQYF
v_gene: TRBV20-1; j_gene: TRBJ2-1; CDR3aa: CSARDKLAGGYNEQFF
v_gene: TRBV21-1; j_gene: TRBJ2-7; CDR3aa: CASSKPRLADYEQYF
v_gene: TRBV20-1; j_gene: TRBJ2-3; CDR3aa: CSASSPLGRDTDTQYF
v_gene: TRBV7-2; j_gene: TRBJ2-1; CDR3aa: CASSPGLAGAPGYNEQFF
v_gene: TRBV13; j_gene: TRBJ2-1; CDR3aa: CASSSVVAGYNEQFF
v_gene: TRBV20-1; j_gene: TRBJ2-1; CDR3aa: CSARPLAGGWNEQFF
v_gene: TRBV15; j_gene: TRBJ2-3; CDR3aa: CATSRGGRRGSTDTQYF
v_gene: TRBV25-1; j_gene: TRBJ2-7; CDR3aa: CATSSGGTYEQYF
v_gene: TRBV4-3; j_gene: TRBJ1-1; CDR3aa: CASSQDLNPDEAFF
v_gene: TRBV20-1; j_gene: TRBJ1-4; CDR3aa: CSAIGTDSLFF
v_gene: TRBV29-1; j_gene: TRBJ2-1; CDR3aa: CSVRFYNEQFF
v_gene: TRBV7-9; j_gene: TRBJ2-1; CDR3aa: CASRGAGLAIDEQFF
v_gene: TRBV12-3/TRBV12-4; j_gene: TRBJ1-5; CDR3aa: CASSDSHNQPQHF
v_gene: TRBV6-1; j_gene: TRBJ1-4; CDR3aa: CATGEVFNEKLFF
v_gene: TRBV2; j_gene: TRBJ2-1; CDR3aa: CASEGQGGNEQFF
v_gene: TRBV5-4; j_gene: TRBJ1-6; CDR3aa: CASSSPPGQGDSPLHF
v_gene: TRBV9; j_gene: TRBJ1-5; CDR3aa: CASSSGGSQPQHF
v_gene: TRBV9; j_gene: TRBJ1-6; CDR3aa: CASSPMGSPSSYNSPLHF
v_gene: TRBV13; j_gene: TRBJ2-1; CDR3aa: CASSLGGPYNEQFF
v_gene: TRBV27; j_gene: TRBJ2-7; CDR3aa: CASSLGLRYEQYF
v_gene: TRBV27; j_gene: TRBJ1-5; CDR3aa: CASSLGRWTAGQPQHF
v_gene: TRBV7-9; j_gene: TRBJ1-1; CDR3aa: CASSSPGDRAPEAFF